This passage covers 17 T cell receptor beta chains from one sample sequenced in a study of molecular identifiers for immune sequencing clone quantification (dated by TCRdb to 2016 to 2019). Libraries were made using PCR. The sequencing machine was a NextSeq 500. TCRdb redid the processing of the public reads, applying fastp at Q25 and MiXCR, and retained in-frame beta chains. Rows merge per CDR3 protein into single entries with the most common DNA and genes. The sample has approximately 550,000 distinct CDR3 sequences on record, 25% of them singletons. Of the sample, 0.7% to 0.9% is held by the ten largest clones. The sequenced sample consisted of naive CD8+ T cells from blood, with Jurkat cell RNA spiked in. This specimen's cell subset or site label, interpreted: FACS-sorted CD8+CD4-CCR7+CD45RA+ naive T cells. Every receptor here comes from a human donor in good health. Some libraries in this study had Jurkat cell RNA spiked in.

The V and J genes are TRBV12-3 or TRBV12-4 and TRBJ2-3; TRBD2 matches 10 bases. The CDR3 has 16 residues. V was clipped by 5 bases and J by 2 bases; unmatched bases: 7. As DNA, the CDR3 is TGTGCCAGCAGTCTTTGGACTAGCGGCTACACAGATACGCAGTATTTT. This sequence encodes CASSLWTSGYTDTQYF.

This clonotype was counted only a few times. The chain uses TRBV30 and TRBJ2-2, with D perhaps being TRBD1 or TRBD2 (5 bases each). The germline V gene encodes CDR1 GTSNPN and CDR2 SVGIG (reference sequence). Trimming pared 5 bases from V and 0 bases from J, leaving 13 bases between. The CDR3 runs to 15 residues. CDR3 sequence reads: CAWWRWGTNTGELFF. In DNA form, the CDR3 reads TGTGCCTGGTGGCGGTGGGGGACGAACACCGGGGAGCTGTTTTTT.

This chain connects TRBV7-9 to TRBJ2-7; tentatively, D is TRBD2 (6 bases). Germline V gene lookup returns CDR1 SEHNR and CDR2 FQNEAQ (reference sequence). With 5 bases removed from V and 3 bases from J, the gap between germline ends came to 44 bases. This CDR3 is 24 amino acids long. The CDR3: CASSPPGGDPGSGLQSRGYYEQYF. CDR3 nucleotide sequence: TGTGCCAGCAGCCCCCCTGGCGGGGACCCGGGTTCGGGACTCCAATCCCGCGGGTACTACGAGCAGTACTTC.

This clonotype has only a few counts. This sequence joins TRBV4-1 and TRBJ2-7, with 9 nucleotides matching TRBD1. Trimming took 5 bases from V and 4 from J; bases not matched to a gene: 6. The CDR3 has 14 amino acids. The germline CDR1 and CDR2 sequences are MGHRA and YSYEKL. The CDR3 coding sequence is TGCGCCAGCAGCTACGGACAGGGGCAATACGAGCAGTACTTC. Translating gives CASSYGQGQYEQYF.

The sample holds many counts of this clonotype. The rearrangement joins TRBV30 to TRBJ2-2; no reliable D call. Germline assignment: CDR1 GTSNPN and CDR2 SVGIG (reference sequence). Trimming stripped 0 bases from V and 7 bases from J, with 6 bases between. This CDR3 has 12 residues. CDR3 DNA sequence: TGTGCCTGGAGTGTAATCAGCGGGGAGCTGTTTTTT. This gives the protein CAWSVISGELFF.

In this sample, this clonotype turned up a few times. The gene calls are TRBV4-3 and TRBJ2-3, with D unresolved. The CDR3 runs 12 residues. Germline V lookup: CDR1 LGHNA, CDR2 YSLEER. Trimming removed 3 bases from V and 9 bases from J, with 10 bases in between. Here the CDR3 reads CASSQSGRTQYF. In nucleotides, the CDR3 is TGCGCCAGCAGCCAGTCCGGTCGGACGCAGTATTTT.

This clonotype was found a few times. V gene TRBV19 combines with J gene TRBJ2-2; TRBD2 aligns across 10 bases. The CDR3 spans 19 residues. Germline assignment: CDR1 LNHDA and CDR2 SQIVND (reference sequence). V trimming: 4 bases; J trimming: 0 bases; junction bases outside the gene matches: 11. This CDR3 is CASSTIRAGGSTNTGELFF. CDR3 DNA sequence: TGTGCCAGTAGTACGATCCGAGCGGGAGGGTCGACGAACACCGGGGAGCTGTTTTTT.

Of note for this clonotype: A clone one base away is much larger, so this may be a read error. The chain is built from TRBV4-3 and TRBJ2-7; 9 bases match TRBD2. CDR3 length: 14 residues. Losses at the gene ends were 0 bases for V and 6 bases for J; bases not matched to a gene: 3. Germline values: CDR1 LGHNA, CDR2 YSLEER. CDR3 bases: TGCGCCAGCAGCCAAGATACTAGCGGGTGCGAGCAGTACTTC. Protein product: CASSQDTSGCEQYF.

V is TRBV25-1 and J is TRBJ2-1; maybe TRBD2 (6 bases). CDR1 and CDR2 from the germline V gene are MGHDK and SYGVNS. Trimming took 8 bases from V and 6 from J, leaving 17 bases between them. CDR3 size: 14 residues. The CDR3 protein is CASEFGGILNEQFF. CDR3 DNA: TGTGCCAGCGAATTCGGGGGAATACTCAATGAGCAGTTCTTC. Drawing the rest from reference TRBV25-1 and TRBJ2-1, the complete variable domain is EADIYQTPRYLVIGTGKKITLECSQTMGHDKMYWYQQDPGMELHLIHYSYGVNSTEKGDLSSESTVSRIRTEHFPLTLESARPSHTSQYLCASEFGGILNEQFFGPGTRLTVL.

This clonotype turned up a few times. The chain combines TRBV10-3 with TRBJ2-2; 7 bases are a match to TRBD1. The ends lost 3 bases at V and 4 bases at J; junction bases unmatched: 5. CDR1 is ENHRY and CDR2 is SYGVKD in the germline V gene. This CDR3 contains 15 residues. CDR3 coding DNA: TGTGCCATCAGTGATCCGACAGGGCTCACCGGGGAGCTGTTTTTT. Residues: CAISDPTGLTGELFF.

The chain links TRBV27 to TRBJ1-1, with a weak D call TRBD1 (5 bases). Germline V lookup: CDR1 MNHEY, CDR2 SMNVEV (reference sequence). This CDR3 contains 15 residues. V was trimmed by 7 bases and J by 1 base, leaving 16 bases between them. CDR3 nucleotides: TGTGCCAGCACCTCCCGTCGACAGCCGAACACTGAAGCTTTCTTT. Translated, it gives CASTSRRQPNTEAFF.

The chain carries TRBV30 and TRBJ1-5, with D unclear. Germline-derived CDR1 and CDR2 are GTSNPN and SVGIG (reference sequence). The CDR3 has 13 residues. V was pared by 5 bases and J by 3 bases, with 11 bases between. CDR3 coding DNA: TGTGCCTGGGGCGACGGATTCAATCAGCCCCAGCATTTT. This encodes CAWGDGFNQPQHF.

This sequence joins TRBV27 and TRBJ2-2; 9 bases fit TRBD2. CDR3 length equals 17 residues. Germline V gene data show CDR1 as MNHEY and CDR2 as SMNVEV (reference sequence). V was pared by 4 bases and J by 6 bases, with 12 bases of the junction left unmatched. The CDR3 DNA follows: TGTGCCAGCAGTTCTAGCGGCGGGAGGGCCCTCGCCGGGGAGCTGTTTTTT. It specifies CASSSSGGRALAGELFF.

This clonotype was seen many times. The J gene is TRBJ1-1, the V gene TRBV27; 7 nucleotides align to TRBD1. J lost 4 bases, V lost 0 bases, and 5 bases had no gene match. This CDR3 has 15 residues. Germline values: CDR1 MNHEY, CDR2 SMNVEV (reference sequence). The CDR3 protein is CASSLSGGGGTEAFF. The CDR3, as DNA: TGTGCCAGCAGTTTATCAGGGGGCGGTGGCACTGAAGCTTTCTTT.

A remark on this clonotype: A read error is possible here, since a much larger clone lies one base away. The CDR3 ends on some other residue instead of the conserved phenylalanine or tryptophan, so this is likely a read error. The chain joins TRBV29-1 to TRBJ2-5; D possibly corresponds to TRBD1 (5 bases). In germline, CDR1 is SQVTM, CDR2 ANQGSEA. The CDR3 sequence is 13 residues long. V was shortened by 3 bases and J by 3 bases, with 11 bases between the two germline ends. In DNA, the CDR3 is TGCAGCGTTGAGGGGCTCGGAGAAGAGACCCAGTACTCC. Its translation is CSVEGLGEETQYS.

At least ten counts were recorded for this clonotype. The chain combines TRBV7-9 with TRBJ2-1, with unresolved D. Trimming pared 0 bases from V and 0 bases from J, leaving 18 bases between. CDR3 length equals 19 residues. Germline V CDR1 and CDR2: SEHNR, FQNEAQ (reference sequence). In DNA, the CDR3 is TGTGCCAGCAGCTTAGCTGGACCCGGACCCGAGAGCTCCTACAATGAGCAGTTCTTC. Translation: CASSLAGPGPESSYNEQFF.

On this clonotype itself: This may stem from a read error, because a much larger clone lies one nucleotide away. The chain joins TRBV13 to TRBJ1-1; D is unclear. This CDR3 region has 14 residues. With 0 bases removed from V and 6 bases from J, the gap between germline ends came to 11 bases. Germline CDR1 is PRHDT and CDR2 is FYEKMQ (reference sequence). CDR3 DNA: TGTGCCAGCAGCTTAGGCCTAACGCTAGCTGAAGCTTTCTTT. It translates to CASSLGLTLAEAFF.